This paragraph reports one T cell receptor (beta chain). In the source study's methods: Reference gene primer amplification in the assay estimated nucleated cell counts. Method: immunoSEQ multiplex PCR; TCRdb's copy keeps in-frame clones and lacks some. V, J and clone size are taken as reported in that table, and D and trimming were inferred from the DNA itself. The sample lists about 27,000 clones, 91% occurring once. These data come from a study of blood T cell repertoires in COVID-19. Overall study: Samples of COVID-19 (acute and convalescent) were obtained from the United States, Italy and Spain. T cells, B-cell-depleted T cells, or PBMCs provided the cDNA or gDNA that served as material.

V gave up 0 bases and J gave up 5 bases; unmatched junction bases: 7. The CDR3 covers 15 residues. Germline loops: CDR1 MNHEY, CDR2 SVGEGT. This chain connects TRBV6-2 or TRBV6-3 to TRBJ2-7, with 7 bases fitting TRBD1. Sequencing used peripheral blood. The sequence was obtained from a human donor with active COVID-19. The donor label of this sample is uncertain. The CDR3, as DNA: TGTGCCAGCAGTTACTCGACGACAGGGTTCCACGAGCAGTACTTC. Translation: CASSYSTTGFHEQYF.